The 3 T cell receptor beta chains below were found in one sample sequenced in a study of OX40 agonist ivuxolimab in advanced cancers. The repertoire was sequenced with immunoSEQ multiplex PCR; TCRdb's copy has only in-frame clones and lacks some. In the table there are nearly 80,000 clones, approximately 94% of which are singletons. Here the sequenced sample was CD4+ or CD8+ T cells sorted from blood, taken in a trial of the OX40 agonist ivuxolimab. These receptors were collected from an adult with an advanced solid tumor such as melanoma, head and neck, liver or kidney cancer.

The chain links TRBV2 to TRBJ2-1, with D perhaps matching TRBD1 (5 bases). The CDR3 contains 17 residues. Germline V gene sequence: CDR1 SNHLY, CDR2 FYNNEI. Deletions cut 7 bases from V and 5 bases from J, with 24 bases between. CDR3 sequence reads: CASKGLDGSVTHNEQFF. The CDR3 DNA sequence: TGTGCCAGCAAGGGGTTGGATGGGTCGGTAACTCACAATGAGCAGTTCTTC. Full variable domain (remainder filled in from reference TRBV2 and TRBJ2-1): EPEVTQTPSHQVTQMGQEVILRCVPISNHLYFYWYRQILGQKVEFLVSFYNNEISEKSEIFDDQFSVERPDGSNFTLKIRSTKLEDSAMYFCASKGLDGSVTHNEQFFGPGTRLTVL.

V gene TRBV4-1 combines with J gene TRBJ1-2; D unresolved. Deletions cut 0 bases from V and 4 bases from J, with 12 bases between. Germline V CDR1 and CDR2: MGHRA, YSYEKL. The CDR3 consists of 15 residues. The CDR3 sequence: CASSQDPGPTYGYTF. The CDR3 nucleotides read TGCGCCAGCAGCCAAGATCCAGGCCCGACCTATGGCTACACCTTC.

The genes are TRBV28 and TRBJ2-7, with TRBD2 matching 9 bases. Trimming cost V 11 bases and J 0 bases; bases outside gene matches: 5. Looked up from germline, CDR1 is MDHEN and CDR2 is SYDVKM. CDR3 length: 13 residues. CDR3 amino acids: CAGAAGGSYEQYF. Written as DNA, the CDR3 is TGTGCCGGGGCAGCGGGGGGCTCCTACGAGCAGTACTTC.